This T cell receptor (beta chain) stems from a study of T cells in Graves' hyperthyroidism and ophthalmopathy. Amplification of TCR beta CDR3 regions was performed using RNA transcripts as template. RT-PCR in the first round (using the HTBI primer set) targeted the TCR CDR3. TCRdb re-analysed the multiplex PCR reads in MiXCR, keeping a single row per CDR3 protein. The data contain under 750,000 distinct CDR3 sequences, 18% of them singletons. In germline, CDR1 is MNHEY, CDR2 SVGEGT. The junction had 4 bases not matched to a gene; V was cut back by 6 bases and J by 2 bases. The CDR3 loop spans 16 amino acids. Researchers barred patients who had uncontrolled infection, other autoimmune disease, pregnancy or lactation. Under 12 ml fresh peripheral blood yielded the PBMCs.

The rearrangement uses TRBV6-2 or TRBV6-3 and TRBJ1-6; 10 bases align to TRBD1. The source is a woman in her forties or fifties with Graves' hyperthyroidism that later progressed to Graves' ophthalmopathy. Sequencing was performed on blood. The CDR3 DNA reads TGTGCCAGCAGGGGACAGGGGAGCGCCTATAATTCACCCCTCCACTTT. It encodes CASRGQGSAYNSPLHF.